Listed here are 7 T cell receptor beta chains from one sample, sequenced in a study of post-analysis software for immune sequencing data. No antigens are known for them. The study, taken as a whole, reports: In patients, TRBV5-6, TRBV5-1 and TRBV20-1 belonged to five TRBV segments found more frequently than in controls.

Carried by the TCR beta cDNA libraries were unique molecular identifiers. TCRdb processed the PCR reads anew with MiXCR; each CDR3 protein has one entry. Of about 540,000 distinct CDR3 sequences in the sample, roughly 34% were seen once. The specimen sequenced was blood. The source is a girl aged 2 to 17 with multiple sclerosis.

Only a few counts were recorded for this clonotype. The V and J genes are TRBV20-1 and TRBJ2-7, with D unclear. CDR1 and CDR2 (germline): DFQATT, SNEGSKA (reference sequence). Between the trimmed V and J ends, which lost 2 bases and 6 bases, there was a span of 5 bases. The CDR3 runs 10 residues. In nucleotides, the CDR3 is TGCAGTGCTAGACAAACCGAGCAGTACTTC. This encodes CSARQTEQYF.

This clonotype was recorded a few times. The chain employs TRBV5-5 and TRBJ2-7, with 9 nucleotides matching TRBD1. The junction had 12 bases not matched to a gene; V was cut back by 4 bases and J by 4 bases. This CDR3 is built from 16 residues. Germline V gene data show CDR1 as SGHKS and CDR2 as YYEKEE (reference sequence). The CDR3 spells CASSSAGQGSIYEQYF. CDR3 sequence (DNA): TGTGCCAGCAGCAGCGCGGGACAGGGATCTATATACGAGCAGTACTTC.

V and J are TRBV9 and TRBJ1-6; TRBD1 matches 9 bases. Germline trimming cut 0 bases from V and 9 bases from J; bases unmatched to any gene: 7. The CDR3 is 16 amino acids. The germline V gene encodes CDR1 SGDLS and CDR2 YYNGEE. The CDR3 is CASSVGRDRVSSPLHF. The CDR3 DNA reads TGTGCCAGCAGCGTAGGAAGGGACAGGGTTAGTTCACCCCTCCACTTT.

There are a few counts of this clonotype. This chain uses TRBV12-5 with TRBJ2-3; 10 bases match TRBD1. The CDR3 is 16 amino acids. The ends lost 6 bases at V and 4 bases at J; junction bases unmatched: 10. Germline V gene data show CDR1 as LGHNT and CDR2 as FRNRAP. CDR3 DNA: TGTGCTAGTGGCCCTAATCGACAGGGGGCATCAGATACGCAGTATTTT. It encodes CASGPNRQGASDTQYF.

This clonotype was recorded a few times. This CDR3 is CSVEDAAPVDTEAFF. In nucleotides, the CDR3 is TGCAGCGTTGAAGATGCGGCGCCTGTGGACACTGAAGCTTTCTTT. V usage is TRBV29-1 and J usage is TRBJ1-1; no reliable D call. Trimming pared 0 bases from V and 3 bases from J, leaving 14 bases between. This CDR3 has 15 residues. CDR1 and CDR2 from the germline V gene are SQVTM and ANQGSEA.

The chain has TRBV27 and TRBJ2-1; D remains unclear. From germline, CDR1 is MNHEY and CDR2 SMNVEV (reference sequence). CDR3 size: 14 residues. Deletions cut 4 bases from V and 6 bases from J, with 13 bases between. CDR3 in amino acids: CASSSVVWTNEQFF. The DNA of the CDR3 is TGTGCCAGCAGTTCGGTGGTGTGGACCAATGAGCAGTTCTTC.

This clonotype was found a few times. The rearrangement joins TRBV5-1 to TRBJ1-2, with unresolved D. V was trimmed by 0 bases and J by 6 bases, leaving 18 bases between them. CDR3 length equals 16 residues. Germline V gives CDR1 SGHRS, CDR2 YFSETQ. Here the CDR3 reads CASSLELEGSANGYTF. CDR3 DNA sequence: TGCGCCAGCAGCTTGGAGTTGGAGGGAAGCGCAAATGGCTACACCTTC.